This TCR beta chain came from a study of Graves' ophthalmopathy and Graves' hyperthyroidism. V shed 6 bases and J shed 5 bases, with 10 bases lying between them. The CDR3 totals 12 residues. The germline V gene encodes CDR1 LNHDA and CDR2 SQIVND (reference sequence). Study-wide points: Both a roughly 70% sensitivity and an approximately 76% specificity characterized the model's predictions of ophthalmopathy progression.

This clonotype showed up many times. Its target is not known. Amplification of the TCR beta CDR3 regions used RNA transcripts (as template). The first-round RT-PCR employed HTBI primers together with the Qiagen OneStep RT-PCR kit. A multiplex PCR was then performed as the second round. TCRdb analysed the multiplex PCR reads with MiXCR anew, one entry per CDR3 protein. The sample carries roughly 410,000 distinct CDR3 sequences, roughly 15% recorded once. Hyperthyroidism is called stable when no ophthalmopathy develops within 18 months of follow-up. If patients had other autoimmune diseases, uncontrolled infections, pregnancy or lactation, they were excluded. Out of roughly 9.3 ml of fresh peripheral blood, PBMCs were obtained.

The TCR was taken from a young woman with stable Graves' hyperthyroidism. The sample comprised peripheral blood. The gene calls are TRBV19 and TRBJ1-2, with a possible D match to TRBD1 (6 bases). CDR3 DNA sequence: TGTGCCAGTAGAGGAACAGGGTATGGCTACACCTTC. Encoded protein: CASRGTGYGYTF.